This passage covers 15 T cell receptor beta chains from one sample sequenced in a study of PD-L1 blockade in urothelial cancer. Assay used: immunoSEQ multiplex PCR; TCRdb lists only in-frame clones, some missing. The sample includes around 130,000 clones, approximately 88% of them seen just once. This sample's time point: pretreatment peripheral blood. Sequencing used PBMCs, obtained around atezolizumab (anti-PD-L1) treatment. These receptors were collected from a man between 50 and 59 years old with urothelial cancer.

The gene calls are TRBV7-2 and TRBJ1-1; a possible D gene is TRBD1 (5 bases). V shed 5 bases and J shed 9 bases, with 16 bases lying between them. Germline CDR1 is SGHTA and CDR2 is FQGNSA. The CDR3 consists of 13 residues. The CDR3 coding sequence is TGTGCCAGCAGCCCTAATGATAACAGGAAAGCTTTCTTT. Its translation is CASSPNDNRKAFF.

The chain has TRBV6-5 and TRBJ1-4, with 8 bases that match TRBD1. The length of the CDR3 is 14 residues. The germline CDR1 and CDR2 sequences are MNHEY and SVGAGI. V dropped 5 bases and J dropped 5; count of bases not matched to a gene: 4. Written as DNA, the CDR3 is TGTGCCAGCAGTACCCGGGACAGGAATGAAAAACTGTTTTTT. It codes for CASSTRDRNEKLFF.

In nucleotides, the CDR3 is TGTGCCAGCAGCTCCCCCCTAGCGAGCTCCTACAATGAGCAGTTCTTC. It encodes CASSSPLASSYNEQFF. V is TRBV7-8 and J is TRBJ2-1, with D perhaps matching TRBD2 (6 bases). The CDR3 runs to 16 residues. V was cut by 4 bases and J by 0 bases, with 13 bases left in between. Germline CDR1 SGHVS, CDR2 FQNEAQ.

The genes are TRBV7-2 and TRBJ1-3, with D possibly matching TRBD1 (5 bases). From germline, CDR1 is SGHTA and CDR2 FQGNSA. The CDR3 consists of 15 residues. V was cut by 5 bases and J by 4 bases, with 15 bases left in between. The CDR3 loop reads CASSRDPGFGNTIYF. CDR3 bases: TGTGCCAGCAGCCGAGACCCAGGGTTCGGAAACACCATATATTTT.

J is TRBJ1-4 and V is TRBV2; 9 bases map to TRBD1. The V segment lost 6 bases and the J segment 5 bases; nucleotides outside the gene matches: 10. This CDR3 is built from 16 residues. Looked up from germline, CDR1 is SNHLY and CDR2 is FYNNEI. This CDR3 is CASRPRGTGWNEKLFF. CDR3 sequence (DNA): TGTGCCAGCAGACCAAGAGGGACAGGGTGGAATGAAAAACTGTTTTTT. Full variable domain (missing parts from reference TRBV2 and TRBJ1-4): EPEVTQTPSHQVTQMGQEVILRCVPISNHLYFYWYRQILGQKVEFLVSFYNNEISEKSEIFDDQFSVERPDGSNFTLKIRSTKLEDSAMYFCASRPRGTGWNEKLFFGSGTQLSVL.

CDR3 residues: CASSLALRGGKTQYF. The DNA for the CDR3 is TGTGCCAGCAGTTTGGCTTTAAGGGGAGGCAAGACCCAGTACTTC. The V and J genes are TRBV28 and TRBJ2-5; possibly TRBD2 for D (6 bases). The CDR3 extends over 15 amino acids. CDR1 and CDR2 from the germline V gene are MDHEN and SYDVKM. The V end lost 3 bases, the J end lost 6 bases, and 17 bases lay between the germline ends.

The CDR3 here is CASSIPGTANEKLFF. Here the CDR3 DNA reads TGTGCCAGTAGTATCCCCGGGACAGCTAATGAAAAACTGTTTTTT. The J gene is TRBJ1-4, the V gene TRBV19; 7 positions match TRBD1. Germline CDR1 LNHDA, CDR2 SQIVND (reference sequence). The junction had 4 bases not matched to a gene; V was cut back by 3 bases and J by 3 bases. CDR3 length: 15 residues.

Only one count was recorded for this clone. The chain has TRBV10-1 and TRBJ1-4; TRBD1 might be the D (6 bases). This CDR3 region has 14 residues. Per germline, CDR1 WNHNN and CDR2 SYGVQD (reference sequence). Between the trimmed V and J ends, which lost 5 bases and 2 bases, there was a span of 9 bases. Written as DNA, the CDR3 is TGCGCCAGCAGTACAGGGAACACTAATGAAAAACTGTTTTTT. As protein: CASSTGNTNEKLFF.

J is TRBJ2-5 and V is TRBV28, with 8 bases matching TRBD2. Germline trimming cut 4 bases from V and 2 bases from J; bases unmatched to any gene: 9. The CDR3 extends over 16 amino acids. The germline CDR1 and CDR2 sequences are MDHEN and SYDVKM. The CDR3 spells CASSSPGSGEQETQYF. The CDR3 DNA reads TGTGCCAGCAGTTCCCCGGGTAGCGGGGAACAAGAGACCCAGTACTTC. Full variable domain (outside the CDR3, taken from reference TRBV28 and TRBJ2-5): DVKVTQSSRYLVKRTGEKVFLECVQDMDHENMFWYRQDPGLGLRLIYFSYDVKMKEKGDIPEGYSVSREKKERFSLILESASTNQTSMYLCASSSPGSGEQETQYFGPGTRLLVL.

This clone was found a few times. The chain uses TRBV5-1 and TRBJ1-4; 8 bases are shared with TRBD1. Trimming at V came to 5 bases and at J to 3 bases, leaving 6 bases not matched to a gene. Germline values: CDR1 SGHRS, CDR2 YFSETQ. The CDR3 covers 15 residues. For the CDR3, the DNA is TGCGCCAGCAGGCGGACAGGGTACCCTAATGAAAAACTGTTTTTT. Residues: CASRRTGYPNEKLFF.

In DNA form, the CDR3 reads TGTGCCAGCAATCGGTTCGGCAGGGTTGGGTCACCCCTCCACTTT. Translated: CASNRFGRVGSPLHF. J is TRBJ1-6 and V is TRBV28; perhaps TRBD1 as D (5 bases). The germline V gene has CDR1 MDHEN and CDR2 SYDVKM. V was clipped by 7 bases and J by 10 bases, with 20 bases between them. The length of the CDR3 is 15 residues.

V is TRBV6-5 and J is TRBJ2-1, with TRBD2 matching 7 bases. J was trimmed by 9 bases and V by 4 bases; bases with no gene match: 9. Germline-derived CDR1 and CDR2 are MNHEY and SVGAGI. The CDR3 spans 14 residues. The CDR3 bases are TGTGCCAGCAGTTCCCATCGACTAGCTAGTGAGCAGTTCTTC. Its translation: CASSSHRLASEQFF.

The rearrangement links TRBV9 to TRBJ1-3; 7 bases are a match to TRBD1. The CDR3 spans 15 residues. The germline V gene has CDR1 SGDLS and CDR2 YYNGEE. The trim removed 0 bases at V and 10 bases at J, leaving 10 bases unmatched. The chain's CDR3 is CASSVGGTAYPTIYF. DNA of the CDR3: TGTGCCAGCAGCGTAGGAGGGACAGCCTATCCGACCATATATTTT.

The chain is built from TRBV5-5 and TRBJ2-5, with D possibly matching TRBD1 (6 bases). The CDR3 contains 12 residues. V was shortened by 7 bases and J by 5 bases, with 12 bases between the two germline ends. Per germline, CDR1 SGHKS and CDR2 YYEKEE (reference sequence). The CDR3 here is CASSGTYETQYF. In DNA, the CDR3 is TGTGCCAGCTCCGGGACATATGAGACCCAGTACTTC.

J is TRBJ2-1 and V is TRBV28; D is perhaps TRBD1 (5 bases). Germline V gene lookup returns CDR1 MDHEN and CDR2 SYDVKM. The V end lost 3 bases, the J end lost 5 bases, and 11 bases lay between the germline ends. The CDR3 is 14 amino acids. The CDR3 bases are TGTGCCAGCAGTTTCGGAGACAGTAACAATGAGCAGTTCTTC. This codes for CASSFGDSNNEQFF.